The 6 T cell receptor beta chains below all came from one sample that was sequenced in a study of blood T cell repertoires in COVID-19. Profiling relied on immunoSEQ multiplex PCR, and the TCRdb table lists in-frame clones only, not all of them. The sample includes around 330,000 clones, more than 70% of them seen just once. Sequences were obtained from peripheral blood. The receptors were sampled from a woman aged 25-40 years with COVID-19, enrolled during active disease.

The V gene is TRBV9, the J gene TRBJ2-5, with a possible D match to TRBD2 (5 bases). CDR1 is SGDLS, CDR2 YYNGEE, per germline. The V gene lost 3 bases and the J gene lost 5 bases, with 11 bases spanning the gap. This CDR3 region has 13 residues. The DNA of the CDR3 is TGTGCCAGCAGCGCCGAGGGTCGGGAGACCCAGTACTTC. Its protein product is CASSAEGRETQYF.

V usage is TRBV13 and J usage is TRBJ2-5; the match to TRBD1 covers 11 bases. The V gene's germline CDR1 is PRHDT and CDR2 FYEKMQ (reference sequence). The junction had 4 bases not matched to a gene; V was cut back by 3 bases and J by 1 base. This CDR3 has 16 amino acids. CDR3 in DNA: TGTGCCAGCAGCTTCGGGACAGGGGGGATCCAAGAGACCCAGTACTTC. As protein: CASSFGTGGIQETQYF.

In nucleotides, the CDR3 is TGTGCCAGCAGCCAACAAGACAGGGGAGGTTCACCCCTCCACTTT. This codes for CASSQQDRGGSPLHF. The chain employs TRBV6-5 and TRBJ1-6; 8 bases line up with TRBD1. Trimming removed 6 bases from V and 9 bases from J; junction bases left unmatched: 10. The V gene's germline CDR1 is MNHEY and CDR2 SVGAGI. This CDR3 has 15 residues.

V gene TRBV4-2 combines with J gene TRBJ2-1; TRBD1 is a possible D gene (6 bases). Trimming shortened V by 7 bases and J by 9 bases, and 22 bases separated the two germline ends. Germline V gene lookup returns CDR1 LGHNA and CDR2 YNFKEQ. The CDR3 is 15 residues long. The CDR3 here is CASKRTAIYLGEQFF. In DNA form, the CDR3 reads TGTGCCAGCAAAAGGACAGCCATTTATTTGGGTGAGCAGTTCTTC.

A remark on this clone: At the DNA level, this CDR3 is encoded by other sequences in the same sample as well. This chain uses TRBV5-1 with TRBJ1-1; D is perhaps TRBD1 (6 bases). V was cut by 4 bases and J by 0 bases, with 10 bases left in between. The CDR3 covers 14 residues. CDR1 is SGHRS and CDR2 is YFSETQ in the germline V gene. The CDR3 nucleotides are TGCGCCAGCAGCCAAGGACAGATGAACACTGAAGCTTTCTTT. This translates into CASSQGQMNTEAFF.

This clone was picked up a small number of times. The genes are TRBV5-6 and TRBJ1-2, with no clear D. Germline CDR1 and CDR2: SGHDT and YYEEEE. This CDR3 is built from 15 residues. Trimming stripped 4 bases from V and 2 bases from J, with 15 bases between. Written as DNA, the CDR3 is TGTGCCAGCAGCCCGGGTGTGTTCACGAACTATGGCTACACCTTC. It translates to CASSPGVFTNYGYTF. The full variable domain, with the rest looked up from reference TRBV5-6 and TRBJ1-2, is DAGVTQSPTHLIKTRGQQVTLRCSPKSGHDTVSWYQQALGQGPQFIFQYYEEEERQRGNFPDRFSGHQFPNYSSELNVNALLLGDSALYLCASSPGVFTNYGYTFGSGTRLTVV.